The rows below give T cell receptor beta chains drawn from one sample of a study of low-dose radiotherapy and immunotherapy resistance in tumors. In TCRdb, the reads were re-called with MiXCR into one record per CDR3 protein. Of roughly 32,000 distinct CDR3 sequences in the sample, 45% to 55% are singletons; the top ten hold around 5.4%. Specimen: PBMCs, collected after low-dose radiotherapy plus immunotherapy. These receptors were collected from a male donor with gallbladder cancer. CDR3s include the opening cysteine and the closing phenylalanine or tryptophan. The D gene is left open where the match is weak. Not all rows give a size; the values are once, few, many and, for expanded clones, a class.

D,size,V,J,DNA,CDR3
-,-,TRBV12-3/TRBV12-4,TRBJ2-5,TGTGCCAGCAGTTTAGAGGGGTCTCCCCAAGAGACCCAGTACTTC,CASSLEGSPQETQYF
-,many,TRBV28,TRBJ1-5,TGTGCCAGCAGTCCCTCTGGAGGGGGTCAGCCCCAGCATTTT,CASSPSGGGQPQHF
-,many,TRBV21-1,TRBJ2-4,TGTGCCAGCAGCGCCAAACCTGTCCGGGAAAACATTCAGTACTTC,CASSAKPVRENIQYF
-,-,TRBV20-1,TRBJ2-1,TGCAGTGCGCCCAGTTTAGCGGCGAACAATGAGCAGTTCTTC,CSAPSLAANNEQFF
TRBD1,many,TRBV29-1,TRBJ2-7,TGCAGCGTTGAAGTTTTTACCGGGACAGGTAACTACGAGCAGTACTTC,CSVEVFTGTGNYEQYF
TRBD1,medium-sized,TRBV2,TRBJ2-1,TGTGCCAGCAGTTCCGGGACAGGGGGCGTGAATGAGCAGTTCTTC,CASSSGTGGVNEQFF
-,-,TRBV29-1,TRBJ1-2,TGCAGCGTTGAGGCAGGGGATCTGGGCTACACCTTC,CSVEAGDLGYTF
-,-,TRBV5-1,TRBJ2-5,TGCGCCAGCAGCCCCGGAAGCCAAGAGACCCAGTACTTC,CASSPGSQETQYF
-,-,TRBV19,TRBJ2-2,TGTGCCAGTAGTATAGGGGGGGGCAGGACGAACACCGGGGAGCTGTTTTTT,CASSIGGGRTNTGELFF
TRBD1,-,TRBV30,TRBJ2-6,TGTGCCTGTACAAGACAGGGGGTAAGCTCTGGGGCCAACGTCCTGACTTTC,CACTRQGVSSGANVLTF
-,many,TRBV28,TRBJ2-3,TGTGCCAGCAGTGCACCAGATACGCAGTATTTT,CASSAPDTQYF
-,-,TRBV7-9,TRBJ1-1,TGTGCCAGCAGTCGCAAGGTGGGTTCGGGAGCCACTGAAGCTTTCTTT,CASSRKVGSGATEAFF
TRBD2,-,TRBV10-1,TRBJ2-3,TGCGCCAGCAGTGAAGCGGGACGGGACACAGATACGCAGTATTTT,CASSEAGRDTDTQYF
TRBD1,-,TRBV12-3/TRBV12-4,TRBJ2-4,TGTGCCAGCAGTCCAGGACAGGGGAAAAACATTCAGTACTTC,CASSPGQGKNIQYF
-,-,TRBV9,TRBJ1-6,TGTGCCAGCAGCAAGGACAGTGTGTCTTCACCCCTCCACTTT,CASSKDSVSSPLHF
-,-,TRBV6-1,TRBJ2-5,TGTGCCAGCAGTCGGGGGGCACGAGAGACCCAGTACTTC,CASSRGARETQYF
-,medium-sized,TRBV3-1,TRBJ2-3,TGTGCCAGCAGCCAAGTGTGGGGCACAGATACGCAGTATTTT,CASSQVWGTDTQYF
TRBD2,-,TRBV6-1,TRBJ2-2,TGTGCCAGCAGTCGGACTAGCGGGAGTGCTACCGGGGAGCTGTTTTTT,CASSRTSGSATGELFF
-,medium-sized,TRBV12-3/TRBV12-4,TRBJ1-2,TGTGCCAGCAGTACAACAGGGAACTATGGCTACACCTTC,CASSTTGNYGYTF
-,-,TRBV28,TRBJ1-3,TGTGCCAGCACCCGCCCGGGCTCTGGAAACACCATATATTTT,CASTRPGSGNTIYF
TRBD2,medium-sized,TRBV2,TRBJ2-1,TGTGCCAGCAGCGGCGGGACTAGCGCTGGCAATGAGCAGTTCTTC,CASSGGTSAGNEQFF
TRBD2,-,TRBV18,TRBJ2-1,TGTGCCAGCTCACCATTAGCGGGAGGATCCTACAATGAGCAGTTCTTC,CASSPLAGGSYNEQFF
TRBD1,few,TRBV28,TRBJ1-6,TGTGCCAGCAGTCTCCCCCAGAGAAGACAGGGACAGTCACCCCTCCACTTT,CASSLPQRRQGQSPLHF
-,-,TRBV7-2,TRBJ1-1,TGTGCCAGCAGCCCCCGGCGGGGAGAAGCTTTCTTT,CASSPRRGEAFF
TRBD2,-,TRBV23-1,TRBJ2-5,TGCGCCAGCAGTCAAGGGGGGGAGAAAGAGACCCAGTACTTC,CASSQGGEKETQYF
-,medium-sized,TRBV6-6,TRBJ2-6,TGTGCCAGCAGAAAGGGAGGTGGGGCCAACGTCCTGACTTTC,CASRKGGGANVLTF
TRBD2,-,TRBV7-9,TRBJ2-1,TGTGCCAGCACCCCAGCGGGGGGAGGGGGTGAGCAGTTCTTC,CASTPAGGGGEQFF
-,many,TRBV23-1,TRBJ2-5,TGCGCCAGCAGGAGGGGTAGTCGGGAGACCCAGTACTTC,CASRRGSRETQYF
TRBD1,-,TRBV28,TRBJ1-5,TGTGCCAGCAGCCCAAACAGGGGGGCCAACAATCAGCCCCAGCATTTT,CASSPNRGANNQPQHF
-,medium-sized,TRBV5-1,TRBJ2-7,TGCGCCAGCAGCCACCCAGGCCAGACCTACGAGCAGTACTTC,CASSHPGQTYEQYF
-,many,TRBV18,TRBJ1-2,TGTGCCAGCTCACCACCCGGCACCAACTATGGCTACACCTTC,CASSPPGTNYGYTF
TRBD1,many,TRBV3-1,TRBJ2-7,TGTGCCAGCAGCCAAGTCCGGGACAGGGTTAACGAGCAGTACTTC,CASSQVRDRVNEQYF
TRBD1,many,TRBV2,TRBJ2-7,TGTGCCGGAGGACAGGGGACGGCCTACGAGCAGTACTTC,CAGGQGTAYEQYF
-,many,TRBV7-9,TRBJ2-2,TGTGCCAGCAGCTTAAACAGTAACACCGGGGAGCTGTTTTTT,CASSLNSNTGELFF
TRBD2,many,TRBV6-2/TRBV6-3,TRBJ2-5,TGTGCCAGCAGTGATACGATCGGGACTAGCGGGAGAAAGAAGACCCAGTACTTC,CASSDTIGTSGRKKTQYF